The following is a T cell receptor beta chain sequence with its context. These data come from a study of technical replicates of blood from a handful of donors. Clones were read by immunoSEQ multiplex PCR, and TCRdb kept only the in-frame ones, dropping some. This sample carries about 84,000 clones, 92% of them seen once, and the ten largest clones take under 0.3%. The CDR3 is made up of 17 amino acids. Germline CDR1 is SEHNR and CDR2 is FQNEAQ (reference sequence). Trimming cost V 2 bases and J 8 bases; bases outside gene matches: 13. The sequence was collected from a human donor in good health. Sequenced sample: T cells isolated from PBMCs. This chain connects TRBV7-9 to TRBJ2-1; TRBD2 agrees at 9 bases. The CDR3 here is CASSLFEAGGPSDEQFF. The CDR3 nucleotides read TGTGCCAGCAGCTTATTTGAGGCGGGAGGGCCTTCGGATGAGCAGTTCTTC.